This T cell receptor beta chain is drawn from a study of tumor-infiltrating lymphocytes in primary liver carcinoma. Unsorted whole blood served as the source of blood RNA, and germline DNA was extracted as well. With chronic HBV infection, the patients were also treatment-naive. Surgery was preceded by the collection of about 3.6 milliliters of peripheral blood. CDR1 and CDR2 (germline): SEHNR, FQNEAQ (reference sequence). The CDR3 has 15 residues. V lost 5 bases to trimming and J lost 3 bases; unmatched junction nucleotides: 5. This clonotype was detected only a few times. The antigen is undetermined. Study results and limitations: Tumors significantly exceeded blood in top-250-clone fraction (p = 0.039).

The input was around 530 ng total RNA; TCR beta cDNA was made from it with a constant-region primer. Amplification in three nested multiplex PCR rounds with slightly modified ARM-PCR gave rise to TCR beta libraries. The first two PCR rounds, around 10 cycles each, used TRBV1-TRBV30 forward primers and a C-beta reverse primer. Each CDR3 protein is one row after TCRdb ran MiXCR on the multiplex PCR reads. Of some 200,000 distinct CDR3 sequences in the sample, 65% are singletons; the top ten hold roughly 7%. The rearrangement links TRBV7-9 to TRBJ2-7; 12 bases line up with TRBD2. The TCR was taken from a woman aged 60-75 years with primary liver carcinoma and hepatitis B virus infection. The sequencing input was peripheral blood. The CDR3 loop is CASSPQGLAGYEQYF. The CDR3 coding sequence is TGTGCCAGCAGCCCACAGGGACTAGCGGGCTACGAGCAGTACTTC.